These T cell receptor beta chains were read from a single sample in a study of cytomegalovirus exposure and HLA in healthy donors. Method: immunoSEQ multiplex PCR; TCRdb's copy keeps in-frame clones and lacks some. The table lists roughly 120,000 clones, less than 85% of them singletons, with 2.1% in the top ten. Sequencing was carried out using PBMCs. The receptor source for this set is a woman in her forties in good health and CMV-seropositive. CDR3s include the opening cysteine and the closing phenylalanine or tryptophan. Each record gives: CDR3 DNA, CDR3 protein, clone size, D gene, V gene, J gene. The D gene is left open where the match is weak. The listing skips clone size in some rows; elsewhere it reads once, few, many or a size class.

CDR3 DNA: TGCGCCAGCAGCTCCGGGACAGGGCGCGGCTACACCTTC
CDR3 protein: CASSSGTGRGYTF
clone size: -
D gene: TRBD1
V gene: TRBV5-1
J gene: TRBJ1-2

CDR3 DNA: TGTGCCATCAGGTCGGGACAGGGGATCAGTGCGGCAGATACGCAGTATTTT
CDR3 protein: CAIRSGQGISAADTQYF
clone size: -
D gene: TRBD1
V gene: TRBV10-3
J gene: TRBJ2-3

CDR3 DNA: TGTGCCAGCAGCCCCCGGACTAGCGGTGGGGAGACCCAGTACTTC
CDR3 protein: CASSPRTSGGETQYF
clone size: few
D gene: TRBD2
V gene: TRBV11-2
J gene: TRBJ2-5

CDR3 DNA: TGTGCCAGCAGCGCGGAGGGGACAGGGAGGAACTATGGCTACACCTTC
CDR3 protein: CASSAEGTGRNYGYTF
clone size: -
D gene: TRBD1
V gene: TRBV9
J gene: TRBJ1-2

CDR3 DNA: TGCGCCAGCAGCTTGGACGGCTCCTACGAGCAGTACTTC
CDR3 protein: CASSLDGSYEQYF
clone size: -
D gene: -
V gene: TRBV5-1
J gene: TRBJ2-7

CDR3 DNA: TGTGCCAGCAGTGCGTTCAGCTCTGGGGCCAACGTCCTGACTTTC
CDR3 protein: CASSAFSSGANVLTF
clone size: -
D gene: -
V gene: TRBV25-1
J gene: TRBJ2-6

CDR3 DNA: TGTGCCAGCCGACGGGTAGCTATAACACCCCTCCACTTT
CDR3 protein: CASRRVAITPLHF
clone size: -
D gene: -
V gene: TRBV7-9
J gene: TRBJ1-6

CDR3 DNA: TGTGCCAGCAGTGGCGTCGTCGGGAGGGGGACCTACGAGCAGTACTTC
CDR3 protein: CASSGVVGRGTYEQYF
clone size: -
D gene: TRBD2
V gene: TRBV27
J gene: TRBJ2-7

CDR3 DNA: TGTGCCTGGAGTCAAAGGGGAGGTCCCGGGGAGCTGTTTTTT
CDR3 protein: CAWSQRGGPGELFF
clone size: -
D gene: -
V gene: TRBV30
J gene: TRBJ2-2

CDR3 DNA: TGTGCCTGGAGTGCAGACAGGGGAACTAATGAAAAACTGTTTTTT
CDR3 protein: CAWSADRGTNEKLFF
clone size: -
D gene: TRBD1
V gene: TRBV30
J gene: TRBJ1-4

CDR3 DNA: TGTGCTGCCCGGGACAGAAAGGATGAAAAACTGTTTTTT
CDR3 protein: CAARDRKDEKLFF
clone size: -
D gene: TRBD1
V gene: TRBV6-6
J gene: TRBJ1-4

CDR3 DNA: TGTGCCAGCAGCTTGGTTCCGGGGGACTATGGCTACACCTTC
CDR3 protein: CASSLVPGDYGYTF
clone size: -
D gene: -
V gene: TRBV5-4
J gene: TRBJ1-2

CDR3 DNA: TGTGCCATCAGTGATTTAGCGGGGGACCCCCTACGAAGGCAGTACTTC
CDR3 protein: CAISDLAGDPLRRQYF
clone size: -
D gene: TRBD2
V gene: TRBV10-3
J gene: TRBJ2-7

CDR3 DNA: TGTGCCAGCAGCTCAGGACAGGGGGCGTCGGATGGCTACACCTTC
CDR3 protein: CASSSGQGASDGYTF
clone size: -
D gene: TRBD1
V gene: TRBV7-9
J gene: TRBJ1-2

CDR3 DNA: TGTGCCAGCAGTTTGAGACAGGGGGGAGGCTACACCTTC
CDR3 protein: CASSLRQGGGYTF
clone size: -
D gene: TRBD1
V gene: TRBV28
J gene: TRBJ1-2

CDR3 DNA: TGTGCCAGTAGTAGACTAGCGGGAGGGCCGATGGAGACCCAGTACTTC
CDR3 protein: CASSRLAGGPMETQYF
clone size: -
D gene: TRBD2
V gene: TRBV19
J gene: TRBJ2-5

CDR3 DNA: TGTGCCAGCAGTCCCGCTAGCGGCTACACCGGGGAGCTGTTTTTT
CDR3 protein: CASSPASGYTGELFF
clone size: -
D gene: TRBD2
V gene: TRBV27
J gene: TRBJ2-2

CDR3 DNA: TGTGCCAGCAGTCCTGGGGGGGATCCCTACGAGCAGTACTTC
CDR3 protein: CASSPGGDPYEQYF
clone size: -
D gene: TRBD2
V gene: TRBV6-5
J gene: TRBJ2-7

CDR3 DNA: TGTGCCAGCACCCGCAGGGTTTCGGGAGATACGCAGTATTTT
CDR3 protein: CASTRRVSGDTQYF
clone size: -
D gene: -
V gene: TRBV28
J gene: TRBJ2-3

CDR3 DNA: TGTGCCAGCAGTGTCGGGGTAATGATGAACACTGAAGCTTTCTTT
CDR3 protein: CASSVGVMMNTEAFF
clone size: -
D gene: -
V gene: TRBV6-5
J gene: TRBJ1-1

CDR3 DNA: TGTGCCTGGAGTGTACAGGGCCTGAACTCTGGAAACACCATATATTTT
CDR3 protein: CAWSVQGLNSGNTIYF
clone size: -
D gene: -
V gene: TRBV30
J gene: TRBJ1-3

CDR3 DNA: TGTGCCAGTGAACAGGGGGCAGAGGGCTACACCTTC
CDR3 protein: CASEQGAEGYTF
clone size: few
D gene: TRBD1
V gene: TRBV19
J gene: TRBJ1-2

CDR3 DNA: TGTGCCAGCAGCGCTAGGGGAAAAGGGGGACACACAGATACGCAGTATTTT
CDR3 protein: CASSARGKGGHTDTQYF
clone size: -
D gene: -
V gene: TRBV9
J gene: TRBJ2-3